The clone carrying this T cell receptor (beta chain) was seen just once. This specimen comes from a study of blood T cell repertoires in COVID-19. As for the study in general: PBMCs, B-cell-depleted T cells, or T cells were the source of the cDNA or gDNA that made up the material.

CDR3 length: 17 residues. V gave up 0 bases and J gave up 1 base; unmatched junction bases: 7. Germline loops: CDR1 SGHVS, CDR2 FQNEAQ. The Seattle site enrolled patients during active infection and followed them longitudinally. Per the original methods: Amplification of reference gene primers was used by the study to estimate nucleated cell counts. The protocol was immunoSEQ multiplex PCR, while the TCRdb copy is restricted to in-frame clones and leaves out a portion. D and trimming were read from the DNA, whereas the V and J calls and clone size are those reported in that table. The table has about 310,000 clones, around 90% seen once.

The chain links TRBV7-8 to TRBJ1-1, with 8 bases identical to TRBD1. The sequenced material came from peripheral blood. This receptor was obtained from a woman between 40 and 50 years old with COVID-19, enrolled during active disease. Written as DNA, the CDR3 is TGTGCCAGCAGCTTAGCGGTGTCAGGGGGCTGGAACACTGAAGCTTTCTTT. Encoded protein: CASSLAVSGGWNTEAFF.